The subject of this entry is one T cell receptor beta chain. The germline V gene encodes CDR1 SEHNR and CDR2 FQNEAQ (reference sequence). Trimming took 6 bases from V and 6 from J; bases not matched to a gene: 4. The CDR3 covers 14 residues. This record comes from a study of blood T cells in healthy people across ages. With a J-beta primer mix and a sample-barcoded 5' primer, a second PCR ran about 6 to 11 cycles. MiXCR, applied by TCRdb to the 5' RACE reads, yields one record per CDR3 protein. This sample has about 1.8 million distinct CDR3 sequences; 49% occur once, and the top ten carry roughly 2%.

Specimen: blood. The chain recombines TRBV7-9 with TRBJ2-3; the match to TRBD2 covers 12 bases. This clonotype was sampled from a woman in her thirties or forties in good health. The CDR3 DNA reads TGTGCCAGCAGTTCGACTAGCGGGGGTGATACGCAGTATTTT. It codes for CASSSTSGGDTQYF. The variable domain in full, completed from reference TRBV7-9 and TRBJ2-3, reads DTGVSQNPRHKITKRGQNVTFRCDPISEHNRLYWYRQTLGQGPEFLTYFQNEAQLEKSRLLSDRFSAERPKGSFSTLEIQRTEQGDSAMYLCASSSTSGGDTQYFGPGTRLTVL.